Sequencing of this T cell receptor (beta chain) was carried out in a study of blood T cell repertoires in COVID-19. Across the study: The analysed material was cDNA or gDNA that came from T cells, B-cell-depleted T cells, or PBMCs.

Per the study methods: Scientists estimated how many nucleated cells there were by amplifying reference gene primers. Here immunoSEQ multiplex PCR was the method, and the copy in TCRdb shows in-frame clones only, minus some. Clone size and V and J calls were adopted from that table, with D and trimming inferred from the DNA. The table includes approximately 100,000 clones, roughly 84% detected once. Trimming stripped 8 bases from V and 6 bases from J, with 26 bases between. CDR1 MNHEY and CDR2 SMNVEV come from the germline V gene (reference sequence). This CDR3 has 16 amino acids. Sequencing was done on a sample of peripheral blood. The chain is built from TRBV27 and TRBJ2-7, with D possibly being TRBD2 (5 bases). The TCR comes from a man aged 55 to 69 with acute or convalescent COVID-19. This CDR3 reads CASPLGGSPRSVEQYV. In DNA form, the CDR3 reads TGTGCCAGCCCACTTGGAGGAAGCCCACGATCTGTCGAGCAGTACGTC.